Included here is one T cell receptor beta chain sequence, with context. Authors' analysis steps: For nucleated cells, counts were estimated from reference gene primer amplification. TCRdb's copy holds only in-frame clones and misses some; the assay was immunoSEQ multiplex PCR. Clonal size and the V and J genes are those of that table, whereas D and trimming came from the DNA. The profile shows about 150,000 clones, just under 80% of them singletons. These data are taken from a study of blood T cell repertoires in COVID-19. Study-wide context: COVID-19 samples collected from the United States, Italy and Spain covered acute and convalescent phases. T cells, B-cell-depleted T cells, or PBMCs supplied cDNA or gDNA.

The V gene's germline CDR1 is SGDLS and CDR2 YYNGEE. V gave up 3 bases and J gave up 7 bases; unmatched junction bases: 6. This CDR3 region has 14 residues. The sequence was collected from a woman at least 80 years old with acute or convalescent COVID-19. The sample taken for sequencing was peripheral blood. The chain carries TRBV9 and TRBJ1-5, with 8 positions matching TRBD1. The DNA for the CDR3 is TGTGCCAGCAGCGCTACACAGGGGGGGCAGCCCCAGCATTTT. Protein sequence: CASSATQGGQPQHF.